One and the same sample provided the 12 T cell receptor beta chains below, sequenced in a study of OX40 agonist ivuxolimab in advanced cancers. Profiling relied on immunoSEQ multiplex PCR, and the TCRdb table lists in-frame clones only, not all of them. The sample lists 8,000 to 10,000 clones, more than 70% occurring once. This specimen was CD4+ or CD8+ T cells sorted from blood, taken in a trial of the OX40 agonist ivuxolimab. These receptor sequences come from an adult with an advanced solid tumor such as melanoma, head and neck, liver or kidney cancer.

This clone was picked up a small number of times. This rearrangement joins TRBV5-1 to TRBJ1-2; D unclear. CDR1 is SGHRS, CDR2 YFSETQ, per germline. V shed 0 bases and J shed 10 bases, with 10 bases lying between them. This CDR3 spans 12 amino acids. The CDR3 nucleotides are TGCGCCAGCAGCTTGGTCGGGGTGGACTACACCTTC. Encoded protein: CASSLVGVDYTF.

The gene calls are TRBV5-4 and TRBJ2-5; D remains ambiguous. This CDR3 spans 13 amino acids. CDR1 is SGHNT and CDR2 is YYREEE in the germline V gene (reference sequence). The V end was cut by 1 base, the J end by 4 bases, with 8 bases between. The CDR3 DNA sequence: TGTGCCAGCAGCTTGAGTGGTTCAGAGACCCAGTACTTC. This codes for CASSLSGSETQYF.

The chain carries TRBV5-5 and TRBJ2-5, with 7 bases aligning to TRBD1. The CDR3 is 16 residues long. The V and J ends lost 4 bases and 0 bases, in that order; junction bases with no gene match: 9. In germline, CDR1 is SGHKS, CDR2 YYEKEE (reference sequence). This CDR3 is CASSPRGPSYQETQYF. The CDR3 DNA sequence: TGTGCCAGCAGCCCAAGGGGGCCTTCATACCAAGAGACCCAGTACTTC.

This CDR3 is CASTGHYEQYF. CDR3 DNA sequence: TGTGCCAGCACCGGTCACTACGAGCAGTACTTC. The rearrangement links TRBV6-1 to TRBJ2-7; D gene uncertain. The CDR3 loop spans 11 amino acids. CDR1 and CDR2 from the germline V gene are MNHNS and SASEGT. V was clipped by 7 bases and J by 3 bases, with 7 bases between them.

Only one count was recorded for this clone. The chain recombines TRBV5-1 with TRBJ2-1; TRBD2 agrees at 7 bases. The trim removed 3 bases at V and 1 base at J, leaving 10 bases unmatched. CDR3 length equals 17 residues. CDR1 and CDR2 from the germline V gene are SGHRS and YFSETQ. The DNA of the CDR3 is TGCGCCAGCAGCTCCCTGGGGCGGGAGCTATCCTACAATGAGCAGTTCTTC. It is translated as CASSSLGRELSYNEQFF.

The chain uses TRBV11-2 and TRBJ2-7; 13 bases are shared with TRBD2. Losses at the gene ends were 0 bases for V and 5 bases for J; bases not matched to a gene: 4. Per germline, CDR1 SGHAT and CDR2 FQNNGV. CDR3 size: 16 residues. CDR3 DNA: TGTGCCAGCAGCTTAGATGAACTAGCGGGAGGGCACGAGCAGTACTTC. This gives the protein CASSLDELAGGHEQYF.

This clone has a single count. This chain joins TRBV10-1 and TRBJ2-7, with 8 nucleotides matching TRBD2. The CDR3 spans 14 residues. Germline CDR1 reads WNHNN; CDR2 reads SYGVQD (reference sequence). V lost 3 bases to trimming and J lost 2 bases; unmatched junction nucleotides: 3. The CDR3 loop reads CASSDSGGPYEQYF. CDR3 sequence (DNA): TGCGCCAGCAGTGACTCGGGAGGGCCCTACGAGCAGTACTTC.

CDR3 DNA: TGTGCCAGCTCAGAGGGGACGGCCTACGAGCAGTACTTC. It yields the protein CASSEGTAYEQYF. The chain recombines TRBV18 with TRBJ2-7; D may match TRBD1 or TRBD2 (5 bases each). Per the germline V gene, CDR1 is KGHSH and CDR2 is LQKENI. The CDR3 runs to 13 residues. The V and J ends lost 5 bases and 2 bases respectively, with 10 bases between them.

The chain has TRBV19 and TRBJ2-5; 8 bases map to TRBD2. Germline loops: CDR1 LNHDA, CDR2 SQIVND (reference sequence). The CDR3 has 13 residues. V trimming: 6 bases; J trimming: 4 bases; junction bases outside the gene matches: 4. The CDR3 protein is CASRPREGETQYF. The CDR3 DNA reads TGTGCCAGTAGACCCCGGGAGGGAGAGACCCAGTACTTC.

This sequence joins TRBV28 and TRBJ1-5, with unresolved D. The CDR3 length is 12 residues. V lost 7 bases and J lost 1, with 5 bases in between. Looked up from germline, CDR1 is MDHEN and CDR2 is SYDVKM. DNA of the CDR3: TGTGCCAGCAATTGGAGCAATCAGCCCCAGCATTTT. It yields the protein CASNWSNQPQHF.

CDR3 bases: TGTGCTAGTGGCCCGGGGGCGGGGCGCGACACTGAAGCTTTCTTT. Translation gives CASGPGAGRDTEAFF. V gene TRBV12-5 combines with J gene TRBJ1-1, with a possible D match to TRBD1 (6 bases). CDR3 length: 15 residues. Deletions cut 6 bases from V and 3 bases from J, with 17 bases between. Germline CDR1 and CDR2: LGHNT and FRNRAP.

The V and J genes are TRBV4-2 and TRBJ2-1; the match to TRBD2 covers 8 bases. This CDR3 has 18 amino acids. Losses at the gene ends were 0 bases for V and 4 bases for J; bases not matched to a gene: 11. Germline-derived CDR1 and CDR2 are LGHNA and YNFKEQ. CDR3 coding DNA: TGTGCCAGCAGCCAAGATCAAAGTCGGGAGGGGATTTACAATGAGCAGTTCTTC. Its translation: CASSQDQSREGIYNEQFF.